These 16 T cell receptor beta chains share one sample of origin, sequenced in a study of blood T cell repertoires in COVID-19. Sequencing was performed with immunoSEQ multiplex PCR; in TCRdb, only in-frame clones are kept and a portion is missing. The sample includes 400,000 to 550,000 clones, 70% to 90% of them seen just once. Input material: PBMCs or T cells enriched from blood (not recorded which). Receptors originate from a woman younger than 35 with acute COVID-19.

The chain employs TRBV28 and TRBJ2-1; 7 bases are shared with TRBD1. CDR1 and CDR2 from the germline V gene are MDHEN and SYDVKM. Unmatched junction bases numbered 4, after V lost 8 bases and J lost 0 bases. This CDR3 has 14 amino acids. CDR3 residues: CASVQGSSYNEQFF. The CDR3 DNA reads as TGTGCCAGCGTACAGGGGAGCTCCTACAATGAGCAGTTCTTC.

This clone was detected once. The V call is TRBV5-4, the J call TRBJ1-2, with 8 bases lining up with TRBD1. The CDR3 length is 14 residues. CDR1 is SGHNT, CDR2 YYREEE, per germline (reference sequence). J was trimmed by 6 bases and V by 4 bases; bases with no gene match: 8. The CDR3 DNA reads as TGTGCCAGCAGCGTCCGACAGGGGACGGATGGCTACACCTTC. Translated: CASSVRQGTDGYTF.

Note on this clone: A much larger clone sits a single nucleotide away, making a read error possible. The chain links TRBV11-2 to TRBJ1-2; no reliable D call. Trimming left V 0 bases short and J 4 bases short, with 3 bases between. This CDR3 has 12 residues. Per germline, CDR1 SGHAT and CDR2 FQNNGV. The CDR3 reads CASSLDSYGYTF. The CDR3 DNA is TGTGCCAGCAGCTTAGACAGCTATGGCTACACCTTC.

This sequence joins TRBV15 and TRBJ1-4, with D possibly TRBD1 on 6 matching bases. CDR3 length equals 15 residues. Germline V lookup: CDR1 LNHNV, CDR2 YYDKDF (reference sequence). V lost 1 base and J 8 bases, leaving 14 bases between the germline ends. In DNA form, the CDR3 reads TGTGCCACCAGCAGAGTAGGCCAGGGGCGGGAAAAACTGTTTTTT. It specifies CATSRVGQGREKLFF.

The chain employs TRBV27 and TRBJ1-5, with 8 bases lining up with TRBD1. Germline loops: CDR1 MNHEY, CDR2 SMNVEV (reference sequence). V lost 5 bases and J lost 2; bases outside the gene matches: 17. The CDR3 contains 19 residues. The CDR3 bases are TGTGCCAGCAGTCCACGGACAGGGCCGGGGAGTAATGGCAATCAGCCCCAGCATTTT. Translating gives CASSPRTGPGSNGNQPQHF.

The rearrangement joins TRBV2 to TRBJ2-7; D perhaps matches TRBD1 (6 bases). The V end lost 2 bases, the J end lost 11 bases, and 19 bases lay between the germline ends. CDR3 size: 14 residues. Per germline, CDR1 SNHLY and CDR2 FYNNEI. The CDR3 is CASSELLGTFEKYF. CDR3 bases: TGTGCCAGCAGTGAACTGCTGGGGACATTCGAAAAGTACTTC.

The CDR3 DNA is TGTGCCAGCAGCCGGGGACAGACAAACTATGGCTACACCTTC. Translating it yields CASSRGQTNYGYTF. The rearrangement joins TRBV5-4 to TRBJ1-2; 7 bases agree with TRBD1. V lost 4 bases to trimming and J lost 2 bases; unmatched junction nucleotides: 5. From germline, CDR1 is SGHNT and CDR2 YYREEE (reference sequence). CDR3 length: 14 amino acids. Based on the CDR3 plus reference TRBV5-4 and TRBJ1-2, the full variable domain is ETGVTQSPTHLIKTRGQQVTLRCSSQSGHNTVSWYQQALGQGPQFIFQYYREEENGRGNFPPRFSGLQFPNYSSELNVNALELDDSALYLCASSRGQTNYGYTFGSGTRLTVV.

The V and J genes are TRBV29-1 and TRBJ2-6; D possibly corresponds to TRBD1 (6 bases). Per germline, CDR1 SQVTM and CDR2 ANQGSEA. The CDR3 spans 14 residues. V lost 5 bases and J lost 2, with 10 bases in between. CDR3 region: CSVRGLAGANVLTF. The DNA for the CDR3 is TGCAGCGTTAGGGGGTTAGCTGGGGCCAACGTCCTGACTTTC.

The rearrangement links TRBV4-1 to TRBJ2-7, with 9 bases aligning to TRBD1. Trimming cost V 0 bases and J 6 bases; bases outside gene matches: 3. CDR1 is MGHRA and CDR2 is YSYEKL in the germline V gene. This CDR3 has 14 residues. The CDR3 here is CASSQDGTGFEQYF. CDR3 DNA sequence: TGCGCCAGCAGCCAAGATGGGACAGGGTTCGAGCAGTACTTC.

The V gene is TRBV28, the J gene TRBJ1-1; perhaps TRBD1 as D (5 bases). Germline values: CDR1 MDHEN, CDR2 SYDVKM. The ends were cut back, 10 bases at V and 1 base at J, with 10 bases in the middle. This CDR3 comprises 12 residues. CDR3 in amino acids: CATMDTNTEAFF. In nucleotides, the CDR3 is TGTGCCACGATGGACACGAACACTGAAGCTTTCTTT.

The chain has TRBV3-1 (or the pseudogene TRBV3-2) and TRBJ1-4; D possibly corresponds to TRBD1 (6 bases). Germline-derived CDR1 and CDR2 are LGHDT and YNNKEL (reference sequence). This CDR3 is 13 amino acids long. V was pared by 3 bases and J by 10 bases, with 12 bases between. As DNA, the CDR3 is TGTGCCAGCAGCCACAATACAGGGACAAAACTGTTTTTT. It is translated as CASSHNTGTKLFF.

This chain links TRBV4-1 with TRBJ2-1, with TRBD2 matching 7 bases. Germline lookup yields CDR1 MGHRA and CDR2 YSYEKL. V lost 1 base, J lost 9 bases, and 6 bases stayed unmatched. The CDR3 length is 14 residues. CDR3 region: CASSQGRLASEQFF. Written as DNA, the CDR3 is TGCGCCAGCAGCCAAGGAAGACTAGCAAGTGAGCAGTTCTTC.

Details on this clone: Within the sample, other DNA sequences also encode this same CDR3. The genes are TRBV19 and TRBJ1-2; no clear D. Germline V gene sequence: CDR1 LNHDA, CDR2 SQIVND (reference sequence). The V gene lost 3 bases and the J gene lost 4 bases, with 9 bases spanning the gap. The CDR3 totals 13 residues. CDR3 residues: CASSIGQVYGYTF. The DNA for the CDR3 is TGTGCCAGTAGTATCGGCCAGGTCTATGGCTACACCTTC.

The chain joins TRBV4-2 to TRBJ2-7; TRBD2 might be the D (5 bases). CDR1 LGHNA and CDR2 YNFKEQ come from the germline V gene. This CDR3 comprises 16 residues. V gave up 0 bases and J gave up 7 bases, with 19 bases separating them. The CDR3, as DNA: TGTGCCAGCAGCCAAGATGGGGTAGGCCTGGGAGTTGAGCAGTACTTC. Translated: CASSQDGVGLGVEQYF.

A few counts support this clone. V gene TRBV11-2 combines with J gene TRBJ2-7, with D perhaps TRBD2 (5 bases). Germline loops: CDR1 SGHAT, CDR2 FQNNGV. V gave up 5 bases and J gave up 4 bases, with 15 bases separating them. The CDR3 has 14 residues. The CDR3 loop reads CASSPPGNLYEQYF. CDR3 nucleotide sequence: TGTGCCAGCAGCCCCCCGGGAAACCTTTACGAGCAGTACTTC.

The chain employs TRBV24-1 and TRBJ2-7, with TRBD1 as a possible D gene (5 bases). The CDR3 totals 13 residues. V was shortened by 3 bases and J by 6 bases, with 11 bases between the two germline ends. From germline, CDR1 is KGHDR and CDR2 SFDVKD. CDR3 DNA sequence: TGTGCCACCAGTGATGCCGGACAAGGCGAGCAGTACTTC. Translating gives CATSDAGQGEQYF.